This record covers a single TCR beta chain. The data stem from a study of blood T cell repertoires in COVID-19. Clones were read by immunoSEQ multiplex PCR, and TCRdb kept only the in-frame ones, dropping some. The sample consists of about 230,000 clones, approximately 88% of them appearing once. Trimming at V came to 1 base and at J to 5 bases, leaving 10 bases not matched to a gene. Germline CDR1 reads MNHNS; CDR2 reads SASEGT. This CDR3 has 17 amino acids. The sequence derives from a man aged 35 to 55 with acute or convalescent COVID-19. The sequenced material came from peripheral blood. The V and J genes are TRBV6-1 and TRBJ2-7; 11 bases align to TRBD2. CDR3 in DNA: TGTGCCAGCAGTGAAGTGGTGGGTAGCGGGAGGGCCCACGAGCAGTACTTC. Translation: CASSEVVGSGRAHEQYF.